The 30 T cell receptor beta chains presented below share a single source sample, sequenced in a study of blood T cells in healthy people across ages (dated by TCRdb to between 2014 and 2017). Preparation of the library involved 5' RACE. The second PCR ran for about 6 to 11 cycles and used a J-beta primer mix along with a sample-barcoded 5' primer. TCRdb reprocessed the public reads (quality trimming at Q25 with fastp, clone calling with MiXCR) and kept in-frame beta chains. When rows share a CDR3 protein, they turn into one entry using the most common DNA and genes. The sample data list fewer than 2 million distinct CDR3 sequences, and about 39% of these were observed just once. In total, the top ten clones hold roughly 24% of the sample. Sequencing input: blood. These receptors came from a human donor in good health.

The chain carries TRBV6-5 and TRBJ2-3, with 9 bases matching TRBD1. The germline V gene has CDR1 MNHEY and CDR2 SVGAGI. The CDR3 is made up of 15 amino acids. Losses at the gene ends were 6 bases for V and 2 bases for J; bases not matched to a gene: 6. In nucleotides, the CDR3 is TGTGCCAGCAGGGGCTGGGACAGGGACACAGATACGCAGTATTTT. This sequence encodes CASRGWDRDTDTQYF.

The CDR3 region is CASSFLIAGSKETQYF. As DNA, the CDR3 is TGCGCCAGCAGCTTCTTGATAGCGGGGAGTAAGGAGACCCAGTACTTC. The rearrangement joins TRBV5-1 to TRBJ2-4; 8 nucleotides agree with TRBD2. TRBJ2-5 matches the DNA end more closely, so the J call is doubtful. CDR1 and CDR2 from the germline V gene are SGHRS and YFSETQ. This CDR3 has 16 amino acids.

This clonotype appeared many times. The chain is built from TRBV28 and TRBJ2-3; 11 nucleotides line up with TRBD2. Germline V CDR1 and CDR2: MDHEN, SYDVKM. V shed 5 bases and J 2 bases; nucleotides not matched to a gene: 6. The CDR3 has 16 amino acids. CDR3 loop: CASSPGTSGYTDTQYF. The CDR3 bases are TGTGCCAGCAGTCCTGGGACTAGCGGCTACACAGATACGCAGTATTTT.

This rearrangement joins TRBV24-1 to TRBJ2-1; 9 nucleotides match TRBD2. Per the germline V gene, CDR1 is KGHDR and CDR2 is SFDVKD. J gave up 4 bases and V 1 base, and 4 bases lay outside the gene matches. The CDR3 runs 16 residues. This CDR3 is CATSDFISGGYNEQFF. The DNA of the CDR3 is TGTGCCACCAGTGATTTCATTAGCGGGGGTTACAATGAGCAGTTCTTC.

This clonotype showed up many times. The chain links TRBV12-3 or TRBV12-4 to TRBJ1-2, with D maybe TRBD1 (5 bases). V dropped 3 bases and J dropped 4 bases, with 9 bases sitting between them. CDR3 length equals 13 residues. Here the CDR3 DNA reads TGTGCCAGCAGTTTGGACCAGGGCTATGGCTACACCTTC. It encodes CASSLDQGYGYTF.

The CDR3 region is CASSGMTGGNQPQHF. CDR3 nucleotides: TGTGCCAGCAGTGGGATGACAGGGGGCAATCAGCCCCAGCATTTT. The V and J genes are TRBV27 and TRBJ1-5, with 8 nucleotides matching TRBD1. Germline CDR1 MNHEY, CDR2 SMNVEV (reference sequence). The V segment lost 5 bases and the J segment 2 bases; nucleotides outside the gene matches: 5. The CDR3 is 15 amino acids.

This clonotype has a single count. CDR3 sequence (DNA): TGTGCCAGCAGTTTAACCAATAGGGTATGCGATGGCTACACCTTC. Protein: CASSLTNRVCDGYTF. The V call is TRBV12-3 or TRBV12-4, the J call TRBJ1-2; no firm D call. The CDR3 runs to 15 residues. Between the trimmed V and J ends, which lost 2 bases and 6 bases, there was a span of 16 bases.

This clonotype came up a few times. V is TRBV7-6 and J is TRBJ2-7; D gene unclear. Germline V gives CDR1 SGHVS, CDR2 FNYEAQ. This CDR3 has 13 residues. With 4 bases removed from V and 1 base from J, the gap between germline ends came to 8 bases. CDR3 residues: CASSSPVSYEQYF. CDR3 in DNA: TGTGCCAGCAGCTCGCCTGTATCCTACGAGCAGTACTTC.

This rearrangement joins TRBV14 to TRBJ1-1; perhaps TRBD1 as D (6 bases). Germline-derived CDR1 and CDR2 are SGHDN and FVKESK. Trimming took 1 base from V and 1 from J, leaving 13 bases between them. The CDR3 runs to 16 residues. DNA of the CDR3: TGTGCCAGCAGCCAAGCGGGGGGCAAACGGAACACTGAAGCTTTCTTT. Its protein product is CASSQAGGKRNTEAFF.

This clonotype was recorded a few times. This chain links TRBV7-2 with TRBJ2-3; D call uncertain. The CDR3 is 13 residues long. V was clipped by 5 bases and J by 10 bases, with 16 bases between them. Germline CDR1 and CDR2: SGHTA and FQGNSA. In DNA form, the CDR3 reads TGTGCCAGCAGCCCCCGTAGGTTCGGGTCGCAGTATTTT. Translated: CASSPRRFGSQYF. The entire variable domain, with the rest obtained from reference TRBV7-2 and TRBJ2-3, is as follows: GAGVSQSPSNKVTEKGKDVELRCDPISGHTALYWYRQSLGQGLEFLIYFQGNSAPDKSGLPSDRFSAERTGGSVSTLTIQRTQQEDSAVYLCASSPRRFGSQYFGPGTRLTVL.

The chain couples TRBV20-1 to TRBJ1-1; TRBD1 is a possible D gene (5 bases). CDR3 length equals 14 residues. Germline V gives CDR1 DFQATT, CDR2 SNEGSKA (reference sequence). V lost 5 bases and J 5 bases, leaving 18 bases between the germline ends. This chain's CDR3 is CSAPASGARTEAFF. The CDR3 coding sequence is TGCAGTGCTCCCGCGAGTGGGGCGCGGACTGAAGCTTTCTTT.

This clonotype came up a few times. CDR3 amino acids: CASSLRSQDTQYF. The CDR3 bases are TGCGCCAGCAGCCTTAGAAGTCAGGATACGCAGTATTTT. The chain combines TRBV4-3 with TRBJ2-3; D gene uncertain. Germline lookup yields CDR1 LGHNA and CDR2 YSLEER. CDR3 length: 13 residues. V lost 4 bases and J 6 bases, leaving 11 bases between the germline ends.

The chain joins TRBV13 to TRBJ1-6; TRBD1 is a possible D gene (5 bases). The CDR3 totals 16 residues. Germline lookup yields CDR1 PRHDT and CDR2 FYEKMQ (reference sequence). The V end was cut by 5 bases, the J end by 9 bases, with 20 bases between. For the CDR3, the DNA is TGTGCCAGCAGCCCATCCGCCAGGGTCCCGATTTCACCCCTCCACTTT. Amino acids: CASSPSARVPISPLHF.

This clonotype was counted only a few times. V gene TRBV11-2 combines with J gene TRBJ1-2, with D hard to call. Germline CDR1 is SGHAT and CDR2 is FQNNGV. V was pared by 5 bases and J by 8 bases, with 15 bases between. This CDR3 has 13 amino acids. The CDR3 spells CASSQTTRFGYTF. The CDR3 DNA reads TGTGCCAGCAGCCAAACCACTAGGTTCGGCTACACCTTC.

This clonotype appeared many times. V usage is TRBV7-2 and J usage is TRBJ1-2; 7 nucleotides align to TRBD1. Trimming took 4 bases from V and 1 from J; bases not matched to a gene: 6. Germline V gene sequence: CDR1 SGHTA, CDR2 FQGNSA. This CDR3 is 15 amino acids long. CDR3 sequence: CASSSDRLNNYGYTF. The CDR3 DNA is TGTGCCAGCAGCTCGGACAGGCTAAATAACTATGGCTACACCTTC. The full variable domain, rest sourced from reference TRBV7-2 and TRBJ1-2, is GAGVSQSPSNKVTEKGKDVELRCDPISGHTALYWYRQSLGQGLEFLIYFQGNSAPDKSGLPSDRFSAERTGGSVSTLTIQRTQQEDSAVYLCASSSDRLNNYGYTFGSGTRLTVV.

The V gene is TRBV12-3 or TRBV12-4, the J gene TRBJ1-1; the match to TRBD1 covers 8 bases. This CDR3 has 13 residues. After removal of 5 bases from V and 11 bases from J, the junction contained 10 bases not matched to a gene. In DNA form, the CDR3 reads TGTGCCAGCAGTCTATCATCTACAGGGGGGGCTTTCTTT. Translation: CASSLSSTGGAFF.

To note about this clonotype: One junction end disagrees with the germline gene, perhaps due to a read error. This chain's CDR3 is CASRQTGGADTRYF. The CDR3, as DNA: TGTGCCAGCAGACAAACCGGGGGTGCAGATACGCGGTATTTT. The V and J genes are TRBV11-2 and TRBJ2-3; possibly TRBD2 for D (6 bases). CDR1 is SGHAT and CDR2 is FQNNGV in the germline V gene. The CDR3 covers 14 residues. The full variable domain, in which reference TRBV11-2 and TRBJ2-3 provide the parts outside the CDR3, is EAGVAQSPRYKIIEKRQSVAFWCNPISGHATLYWYQQILGQGPKLLIQFQNNGVVDDSQLPKDRFSAERLKGVDSTLKIQPAKLEDSAVYLCASRQTGGADTRYFGPGTRLTVL.

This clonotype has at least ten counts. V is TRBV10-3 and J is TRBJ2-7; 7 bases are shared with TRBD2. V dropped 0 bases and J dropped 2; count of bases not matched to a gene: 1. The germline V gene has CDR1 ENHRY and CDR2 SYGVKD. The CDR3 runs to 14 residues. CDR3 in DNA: TGTGCCATCAGTGAGTCTCTAGCGGCCTACGAGCAGTACTTC. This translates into CAISESLAAYEQYF.

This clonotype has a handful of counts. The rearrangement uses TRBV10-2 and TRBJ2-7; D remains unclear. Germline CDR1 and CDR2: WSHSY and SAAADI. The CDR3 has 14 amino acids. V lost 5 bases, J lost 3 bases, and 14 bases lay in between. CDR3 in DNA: TGCGCCAGCAGTTTGAAGGAGATATTCTACGAGCAGTACTTC. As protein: CASSLKEIFYEQYF.

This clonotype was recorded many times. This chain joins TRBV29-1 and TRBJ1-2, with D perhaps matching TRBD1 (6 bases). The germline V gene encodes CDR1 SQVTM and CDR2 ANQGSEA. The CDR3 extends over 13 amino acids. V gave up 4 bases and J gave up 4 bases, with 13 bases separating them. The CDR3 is CSVVMLGGYGYTF. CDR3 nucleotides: TGCAGCGTTGTAATGTTAGGGGGCTATGGCTACACCTTC.

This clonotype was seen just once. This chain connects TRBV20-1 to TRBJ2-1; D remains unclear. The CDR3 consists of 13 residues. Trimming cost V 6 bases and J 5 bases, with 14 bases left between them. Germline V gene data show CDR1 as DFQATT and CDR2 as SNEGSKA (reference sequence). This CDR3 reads CSALDEDHNEQFF. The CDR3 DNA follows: TGCAGTGCCCTTGACGAGGACCACAATGAGCAGTTCTTC.

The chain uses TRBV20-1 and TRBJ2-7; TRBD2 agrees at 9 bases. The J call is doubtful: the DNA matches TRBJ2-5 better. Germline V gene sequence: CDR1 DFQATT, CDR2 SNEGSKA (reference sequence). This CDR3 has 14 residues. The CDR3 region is CSARDLAGSETQYF. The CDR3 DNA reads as TGCAGTGCTAGAGACCTAGCGGGGAGCGAGACCCAGTACTTC.

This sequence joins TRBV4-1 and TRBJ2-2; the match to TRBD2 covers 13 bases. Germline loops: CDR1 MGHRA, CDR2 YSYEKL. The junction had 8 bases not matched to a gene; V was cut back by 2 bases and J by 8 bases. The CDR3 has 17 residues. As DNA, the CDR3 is TGCGCCAGCAGCCAACCGGGACTAGCGGGGATTTTTGGGGAGCTGTTTTTT. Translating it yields CASSQPGLAGIFGELFF.

The CDR3 loop is CASSFGTSPETQYF. In nucleotides, the CDR3 is TGTGCCAGCAGTTTCGGGACTAGCCCTGAGACCCAGTACTTC. The chain recombines TRBV12-3 or TRBV12-4 with TRBJ2-5; 9 bases align to TRBD2. The J segment lost 5 bases and the V segment lost 3 bases, leaving 4 bases of the junction unmatched. The CDR3 length is 14 residues.

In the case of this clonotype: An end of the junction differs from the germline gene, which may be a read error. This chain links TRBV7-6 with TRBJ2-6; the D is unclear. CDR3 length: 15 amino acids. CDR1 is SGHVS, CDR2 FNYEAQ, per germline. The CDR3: CAGSKPIGGANVLTF. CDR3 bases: TGTGCCGGCAGCAAACCTATTGGTGGGGCCAACGTCCTGACTTTC.

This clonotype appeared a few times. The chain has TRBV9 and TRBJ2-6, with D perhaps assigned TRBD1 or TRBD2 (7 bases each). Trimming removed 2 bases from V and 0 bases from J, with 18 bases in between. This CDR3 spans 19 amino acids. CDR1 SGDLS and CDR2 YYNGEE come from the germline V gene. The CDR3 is CASSVDREGGDSGANVLTF. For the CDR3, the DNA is TGTGCCAGCAGCGTTGACAGGGAGGGTGGAGACTCTGGGGCCAACGTCCTGACTTTC.

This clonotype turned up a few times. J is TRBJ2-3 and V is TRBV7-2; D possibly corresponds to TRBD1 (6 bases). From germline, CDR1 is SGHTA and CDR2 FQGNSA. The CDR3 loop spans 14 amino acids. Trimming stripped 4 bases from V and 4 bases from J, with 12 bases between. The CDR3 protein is CASSSLQGPDTQYF. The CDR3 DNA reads TGTGCCAGCAGCTCCTTACAGGGCCCAGATACGCAGTATTTT.

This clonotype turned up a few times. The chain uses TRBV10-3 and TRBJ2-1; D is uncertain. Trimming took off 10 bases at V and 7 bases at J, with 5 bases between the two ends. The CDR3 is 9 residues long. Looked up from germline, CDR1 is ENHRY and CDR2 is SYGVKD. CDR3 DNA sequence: TGTGCCAGTTCGAATGAGCAGTTCTTC. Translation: CASSNEQFF.

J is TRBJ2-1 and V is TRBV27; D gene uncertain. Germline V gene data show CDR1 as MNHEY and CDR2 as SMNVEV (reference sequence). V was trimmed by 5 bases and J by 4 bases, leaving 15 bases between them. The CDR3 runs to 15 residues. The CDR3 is CASSPPPAGYNEQFF. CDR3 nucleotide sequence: TGTGCCAGCAGTCCCCCCCCCGCAGGATACAATGAGCAGTTCTTC.

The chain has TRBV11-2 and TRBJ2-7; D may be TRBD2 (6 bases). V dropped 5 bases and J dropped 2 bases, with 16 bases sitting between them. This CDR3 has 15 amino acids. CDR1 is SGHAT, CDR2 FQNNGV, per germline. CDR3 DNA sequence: TGTGCCAGCAGCCAGCTACTGACGGGGGCCTACGAGCAGTACTTC. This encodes CASSQLLTGAYEQYF.